These 10 T cell receptor beta chains were all obtained from the same sample, sequenced in a study of blood T cell repertoires in COVID-19. Clones were sequenced by immunoSEQ multiplex PCR, and TCRdb holds only the in-frame ones, with some missing. The table includes a few hundred thousand clones, 80% to 85% detected once. The sequenced sample was peripheral blood. The receptors stem from a woman in her sixties or seventies with acute or convalescent COVID-19.

The gene calls are TRBV6-1 and TRBJ1-1; D uncertain. From germline, CDR1 is MNHNS and CDR2 SASEGT. The CDR3 is 14 amino acids. With 7 bases removed from V and 3 bases from J, the gap between germline ends came to 15 bases. DNA for the CDR3: TGTGCCAGCAATTTATCACTGCGGGACACTGAAGCTTTCTTT. Encoded protein: CASNLSLRDTEAFF.

The V call is TRBV2, the J call TRBJ1-3, with D possibly TRBD1 on 6 matching bases. Germline loops: CDR1 SNHLY, CDR2 FYNNEI. This CDR3 comprises 13 residues. Trimming removed 7 bases from V and 6 bases from J, with 13 bases in between. For the CDR3, the DNA is TGTGCCAGCAAGGAGGCAGGGGCAAACACCATATATTTT. Amino acids: CASKEAGANTIYF.

This clone showed up just a few times. The genes are TRBV28 and TRBJ2-1; 9 bases agree with TRBD1. The CDR3 has 16 residues. Germline V gene sequence: CDR1 MDHEN, CDR2 SYDVKM. V trimming: 2 bases; J trimming: 4 bases; junction bases outside the gene matches: 6. Here the CDR3 reads CASSLLGQGSYNEQFF. CDR3 DNA: TGTGCCAGCAGTTTACTGGGACAGGGATCTTACAATGAGCAGTTCTTC.

Here the CDR3 DNA reads TGTGCCAGTAGTATCAGGGACAGAGGCAATCAGCCCCAGCATTTT. It codes for CASSIRDRGNQPQHF. The chain couples TRBV19 to TRBJ1-5, with 7 nucleotides matching TRBD1. CDR1 LNHDA and CDR2 SQIVND come from the germline V gene (reference sequence). The J segment lost 2 bases and the V segment lost 3 bases, leaving 4 bases of the junction unmatched. This CDR3 is 15 amino acids long.

This chain uses TRBV29-1 with TRBJ2-1; tentative D call: TRBD2 (5 bases). V was shortened by 8 bases and J by 1 base, with 9 bases between the two germline ends. The CDR3 is made up of 12 amino acids. Germline V lookup: CDR1 SQVTM, CDR2 ANQGSEA. The CDR3 loop is CSYSESYNEQFF. CDR3 sequence (DNA): TGCAGCTATAGCGAATCCTACAATGAGCAGTTCTTC.

The chain employs TRBV27 and TRBJ2-4, with 10 positions matching TRBD2. Germline CDR1 is MNHEY and CDR2 is SMNVEV (reference sequence). Trimming cost V 4 bases and J 6 bases; bases outside gene matches: 3. CDR3 size: 14 residues. This CDR3 reads CASSSTSGTNIQYF. The CDR3, as DNA: TGTGCCAGCAGTTCAACTAGCGGGACAAACATTCAGTACTTC.

V and J are TRBV19 and TRBJ1-6; D may be TRBD1 (6 bases). Trimming removed 6 bases at V and 7 bases at J, with 13 bases between. Germline V CDR1 and CDR2: LNHDA, SQIVND (reference sequence). The CDR3 is 14 amino acids. CDR3 sequence (DNA): TGTGCCAGTAGGACGAAGACAGGAAATTCACCCCTCCACTTT. Its protein product is CASRTKTGNSPLHF.

This clone has just a few counts. The V call is TRBV6-5, the J call TRBJ1-2; D is unresolved. Per germline, CDR1 MNHEY and CDR2 SVGAGI. Trimming removed 6 bases at V and 0 bases at J, with 8 bases between. The CDR3 totals 13 residues. The CDR3 is CASRDWTNYGYTF. As DNA, the CDR3 is TGTGCCAGCAGAGACTGGACTAACTATGGCTACACCTTC.

The chain combines TRBV6-5 with TRBJ2-5; no clear D gene. The ends were cut back, 0 bases at V and 4 bases at J, with 9 bases in the middle. The germline V gene encodes CDR1 MNHEY and CDR2 SVGAGI. The CDR3 spans 14 residues. CDR3 protein: CASSYSLTVETQYF. CDR3 DNA sequence: TGTGCCAGCAGTTACTCTTTAACAGTAGAGACCCAGTACTTC.

The chain recombines TRBV11-3 with TRBJ2-5; 9 nucleotides align to TRBD1. The CDR3 has 13 residues. The germline V gene encodes CDR1 SGHNT and CDR2 YENEEA. With V trimmed by 5 bases and J by 3 bases, 1 base remained unmatched. The CDR3 DNA follows: TGTGCCAGCAGCCGGACAGGGGAAGAGACCCAGTACTTC. Its translation is CASSRTGEETQYF. The whole variable domain, remainder taken from reference TRBV11-3 and TRBJ2-5, is EAGVVQSPRYKIIEKKQPVAFWCNPISGHNTLYWYLQNLGQGPELLIRYENEEAVDDSQLPKDRFSAERLKGVDSTLKIQPAELGDSAVYLCASSRTGEETQYFGPGTRLLVL.